In its sample, the clone carrying this TCR beta chain was seen a few times. The data belong to a study of blood T cell repertoires in COVID-19. In the study overall: From T cells, B-cell-depleted T cells, or PBMCs came the material, which was cDNA or gDNA.

Per the original data handling: Estimation of nucleated cell counts relied on the amplification of reference gene primers. Produced via immunoSEQ multiplex PCR; TCRdb's table is partial and in-frame only. The V and J calls and clone size come from that table; D and trimming were worked out from the DNA. The repertoire has 150,000 to 170,000 clones, around 82% of them found once; the top ten carry over 0.55%. Patients of the Seattle cohort, enrolled during active infection, were followed longitudinally. The CDR3 loop spans 15 amino acids. Germline assignment: CDR1 SGHKS and CDR2 YYEKEE (reference sequence). Trimming pared 0 bases from V and 4 bases from J, leaving 10 bases between.

Sequencing was carried out using peripheral blood. V is TRBV5-5 and J is TRBJ1-4; unclear D gene. The receptor was derived from a man between 60 and 75 years old with COVID-19, enrolled during active disease. The CDR3 loop is CASSLETADNEKLFF. In DNA, the CDR3 is TGTGCCAGCAGCTTGGAAACAGCAGATAATGAAAAACTGTTTTTT.